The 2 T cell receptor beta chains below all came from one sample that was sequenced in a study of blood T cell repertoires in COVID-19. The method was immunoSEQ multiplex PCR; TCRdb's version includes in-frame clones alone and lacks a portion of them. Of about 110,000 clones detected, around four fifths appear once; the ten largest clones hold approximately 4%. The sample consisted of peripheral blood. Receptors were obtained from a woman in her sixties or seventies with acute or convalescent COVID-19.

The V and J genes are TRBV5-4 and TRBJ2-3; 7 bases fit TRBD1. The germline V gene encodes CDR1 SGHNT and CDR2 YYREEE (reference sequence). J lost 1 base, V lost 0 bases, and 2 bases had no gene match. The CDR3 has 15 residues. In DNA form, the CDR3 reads TGTGCCAGCAGCTTGGGACAGGGAGGCACAGATACGCAGTATTTT. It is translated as CASSLGQGGTDTQYF.

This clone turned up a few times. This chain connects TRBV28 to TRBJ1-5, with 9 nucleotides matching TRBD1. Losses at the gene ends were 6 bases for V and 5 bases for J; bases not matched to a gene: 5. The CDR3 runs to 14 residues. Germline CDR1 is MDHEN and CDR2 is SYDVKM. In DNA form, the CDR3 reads TGTGCCAGCAGAGCAGGGACAGGGTATCAGCCCCAGCATTTT. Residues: CASRAGTGYQPQHF.